These 2 T cell receptor beta chains share one sample of origin, sequenced in a study of T cell responses to AZD1222 COVID-19 vaccine. The protocol was immunoSEQ multiplex PCR, while the TCRdb copy is restricted to in-frame clones and leaves out a portion. This sample carries 160,000 or so clones, about nine tenths of them seen once, and the ten largest clones take approximately 7%. The sequencing used peripheral blood, collected after recovery from COVID-19. All receptors come from an adult who had recovered from COVID-19.

The chain carries TRBV6-2 or TRBV6-3 and TRBJ2-6, with D possibly matching TRBD1 (5 bases). The V gene lost 2 bases and the J gene lost 2 bases, with 7 bases spanning the gap. The germline gives CDR1 MNHEY, CDR2 SVGEGT. This CDR3 is built from 15 residues. The CDR3 protein is CASSYEGAGANVLTF. In DNA, the CDR3 is TGTGCCAGCAGTTACGAAGGGGCTGGGGCCAACGTCCTGACTTTC.

The V gene is TRBV3-1 (or the pseudogene TRBV3-2), the J gene TRBJ2-3; D call uncertain. CDR1 and CDR2 (germline): LGHDT, YNNKEL (reference sequence). V was shortened by 1 base and J by 1 base, with 6 bases between the two germline ends. The CDR3 totals 14 residues. This CDR3 reads CASSQASGTDTQYF. The CDR3, as DNA: TGTGCCAGCAGCCAAGCTAGTGGCACAGATACGCAGTATTTT.